Below, 29 T cell receptor beta chains from the same sample are listed, as sequenced in a study of blood T cell repertoires in COVID-19. Clones were sequenced by immunoSEQ multiplex PCR, and TCRdb holds only the in-frame ones, with some missing. The top ten clones hold more than 3% of a sample with a few hundred thousand clones, about 79% of them seen once. The sample was PBMCs or T cells enriched from blood (not recorded which). The receptor source for this set is a woman aged 55-69 years who had recovered from COVID-19.

The table lists this clone with many counts. This chain links TRBV13 with TRBJ2-1; tentative D call: TRBD2 (5 bases). CDR1 and CDR2 from the germline V gene are PRHDT and FYEKMQ (reference sequence). The CDR3 contains 15 residues. Trimming removed 0 bases at V and 1 base at J, with 7 bases between. CDR3 protein: CASSLGRGSYNEQFF. Here the CDR3 DNA reads TGTGCCAGCAGCTTAGGACGGGGTTCCTACAATGAGCAGTTCTTC.

The gene calls are TRBV6-2 or TRBV6-3 and TRBJ2-1; 7 bases are a match to TRBD1. The CDR3 runs 12 residues. V lost 6 bases, J lost 9 bases, and 5 bases stayed unmatched. Per the germline V gene, CDR1 is MNHEY and CDR2 is SVGEGT. This CDR3 reads CASSQTGFEQFF. The CDR3 bases are TGTGCCAGCAGCCAGACAGGGTTTGAGCAGTTCTTC.

Here the CDR3 reads CASSQFTGPATNEKLFF. The CDR3 region has the DNA TGTGCCAGCAGCCAATTCACAGGGCCAGCAACTAATGAAAAACTGTTTTTT. V usage is TRBV11-2 and J usage is TRBJ1-4, with D possibly TRBD1 on 6 matching bases. Germline V gene sequence: CDR1 SGHAT, CDR2 FQNNGV. V was trimmed by 5 bases and J by 0 bases, leaving 16 bases between them. The CDR3 consists of 17 residues.

V gene TRBV11-2 combines with J gene TRBJ2-5; 14 bases map to TRBD2. The CDR3 has 15 residues. Germline V gene lookup returns CDR1 SGHAT and CDR2 FQNNGV. Germline trimming cut 1 base from V and 5 bases from J; bases unmatched to any gene: 0. The CDR3 sequence: CASSLGTSGGETQYF. In DNA form, the CDR3 reads TGTGCCAGCAGCTTAGGGACTAGCGGGGGGGAGACCCAGTACTTC.

The chain is built from TRBV5-8 and TRBJ1-5, with a tentative D call TRBD1 (6 bases). Germline CDR1 reads SGHTS; CDR2 reads YDEGEE. This CDR3 is built from 18 residues. V lost 5 bases and J 4 bases, leaving 25 bases between the germline ends. The CDR3, as DNA: TGTGCCAGCAGTGCCTTTAGGGGAGGGGGGGCGACAAATCAGCCCCAGCATTTT. It translates to CASSAFRGGGATNQPQHF.

The rearrangement joins TRBV10-3 to TRBJ1-1; D is perhaps TRBD1 (5 bases). The germline V and J ends were trimmed by 3 bases and 1 base, with 18 bases remaining between them. This CDR3 region has 17 residues. Germline V gives CDR1 ENHRY, CDR2 SYGVKD. The DNA for the CDR3 is TGTGCCATCAGTGATCTTATAGGGGTACTTACGAACACTGAAGCTTTCTTT. Amino acids: CAISDLIGVLTNTEAFF.

The rearrangement links TRBV5-1 to TRBJ1-1; D unresolved. Between the trimmed V and J ends, which lost 5 bases and 1 base, there was a span of 6 bases. The CDR3 covers 12 residues. Per germline, CDR1 SGHRS and CDR2 YFSETQ. The CDR3 region has the DNA TGCGCCAGCAGTCGAGGGAACACTGAAGCTTTCTTT. Protein product: CASSRGNTEAFF. Looking up the rest from reference TRBV5-1 and TRBJ1-1 gives the full variable domain: KAGVTQTPRYLIKTRGQQVTLSCSPISGHRSVSWYQQTPGQGLQFLFEYFSETQRNKGNFPGRFSGRQFSNSRSEMNVSTLELGDSALYLCASSRGNTEAFFGQGTRLTVV.

There are a few counts of this clone. The gene calls are TRBV7-9 and TRBJ2-7, with TRBD1 matching over 10 bases. Germline V gene data show CDR1 as SEHNR and CDR2 as FQNEAQ (reference sequence). Trimming removed 5 bases from V and 3 bases from J; junction bases left unmatched: 4. CDR3 length equals 14 residues. The CDR3 DNA reads TGTGCCAGCAGCCTGGGACAGGGGTTCTACGAGCAGTACTTC. Its protein is CASSLGQGFYEQYF. Full variable domain (remainder filled in from reference TRBV7-9 and TRBJ2-7): DTGVSQNPRHKITKRGQNVTFRCDPISEHNRLYWYRQTLGQGPEFLTYFQNEAQLEKSRLLSDRFSAERPKGSFSTLEIQRTEQGDSAMYLCASSLGQGFYEQYFGPGTRLTVT.

V usage is TRBV9 and J usage is TRBJ2-3; D unresolved. V shed 4 bases and J shed 2 bases, with 8 bases lying between them. The CDR3 runs to 13 residues. The germline CDR1 and CDR2 sequences are SGDLS and YYNGEE. The CDR3 nucleotides read TGTGCCAGCAGCCCCCCCTACACAGATACGCAGTATTTT. Translating gives CASSPPYTDTQYF.

V gene TRBV5-8 combines with J gene TRBJ2-3; 11 bases are shared with TRBD1. The CDR3 has 14 residues. Trimming removed 4 bases from V and 5 bases from J; junction bases left unmatched: 3. Germline-derived CDR1 and CDR2 are SGHTS and YDEGEE. The CDR3 region is CASSQGTGGDTQYF. In DNA, the CDR3 is TGTGCCAGCAGCCAGGGGACAGGGGGAGATACGCAGTATTTT.

This clone was observed a single time. The rearrangement uses TRBV29-1 and TRBJ2-1; D might be TRBD2 (6 bases). Germline V gene data show CDR1 as SQVTM and CDR2 as ANQGSEA. Trimming removed 2 bases from V and 2 bases from J, with 16 bases in between. The CDR3 loop spans 16 amino acids. CDR3 DNA: TGCAGCGTTGAACTGTTGGGACTCCGAGCCTACAATGAGCAGTTCTTC. Translating gives CSVELLGLRAYNEQFF.

This sequence joins TRBV10-1 and TRBJ2-2, with a tentative D call TRBD2 (6 bases). CDR3 size: 13 residues. Trimming removed 7 bases from V and 7 bases from J, with 13 bases in between. Germline V gives CDR1 WNHNN, CDR2 SYGVQD (reference sequence). The DNA of the CDR3 is TGCGCCAGCACCTCGGGACTCCTCGGGGAGCTGTTTTTT. Protein product: CASTSGLLGELFF.

V is TRBV7-9 and J is TRBJ2-2, with D tentatively TRBD1 (5 bases). This CDR3 contains 11 residues. Germline loops: CDR1 SEHNR, CDR2 FQNEAQ (reference sequence). Trimming pared 6 bases from V and 8 bases from J, leaving 7 bases between. CDR3 sequence reads: CASRGEGELFF. The DNA for the CDR3 is TGTGCCAGCAGAGGGGAAGGGGAGCTGTTTTTT.

This CDR3 is CASGLLPGLAANEQFF. CDR3 bases: TGTGCTAGTGGACTACTGCCCGGACTAGCGGCAAATGAGCAGTTCTTC. The rearrangement joins TRBV12-5 to TRBJ2-1; 10 bases fit TRBD2. This CDR3 spans 16 amino acids. Germline CDR1 LGHNT, CDR2 FRNRAP. Trimming took 6 bases from V and 7 from J; bases not matched to a gene: 12. The variable domain in full, with the rest retrieved from reference TRBV12-5 and TRBJ2-1, is DARVTQTPRHKVTEMGQEVTMRCQPILGHNTVFWYRQTMMQGLELLAYFRNRAPLDDSGMPKDRFSAEMPDATLATLKIQPSEPRDSAVYFCASGLLPGLAANEQFFGPGTRLTVL.

The sample holds one count of this clone. The chain carries TRBV15 and TRBJ2-1; D possibly corresponds to TRBD1 (6 bases). The CDR3 runs 16 residues. CDR1 is LNHNV and CDR2 is YYDKDF in the germline V gene (reference sequence). V was cut by 5 bases and J by 1 base, with 15 bases left in between. CDR3 in amino acids: CATSRIQGSSYNEQFF. The CDR3 DNA follows: TGTGCCACCAGCCGCATACAGGGCTCATCCTACAATGAGCAGTTCTTC.

The chain combines TRBV5-1 with TRBJ2-3; 10 bases align to TRBD2. In germline, CDR1 is SGHRS, CDR2 YFSETQ. V lost 2 bases to trimming and J lost 0 bases; unmatched junction nucleotides: 3. The CDR3 is 16 amino acids. CDR3 bases: TGCGCCAGCAGCTTACTAGCGGGACTTAGCACAGATACGCAGTATTTT. It specifies CASSLLAGLSTDTQYF.

This chain uses TRBV7-3 with TRBJ1-2; tentative D call: TRBD1 (5 bases). The CDR3 is made up of 12 amino acids. The V gene's germline CDR1 is SGHTA and CDR2 FQGTGA. Trimming removed 0 bases at V and 10 bases at J, with 9 bases between. The CDR3 protein is CASSLTGTYYTF. CDR3 DNA sequence: TGTGCCAGCAGCTTAACAGGGACTTACTACACCTTC.

V usage is TRBV3-1 (or the pseudogene TRBV3-2) and J usage is TRBJ1-2; a possible D gene is TRBD1 (5 bases). Deletions cut 2 bases from V and 4 bases from J, with 26 bases between. This CDR3 is 19 amino acids long. Germline CDR1 reads LGHDT; CDR2 reads YNNKEL (reference sequence). The CDR3 DNA reads as TGTGCCAGCAGCCAACCCGGACCGTACAGGAACCTCTGGGCCTATGGCTACACCTTC. Translating it yields CASSQPGPYRNLWAYGYTF.

The chain has TRBV5-1 and TRBJ1-6; D is unresolved. Germline CDR1 reads SGHRS; CDR2 reads YFSETQ. CDR3 length: 17 amino acids. V shed 4 bases and J shed 0 bases, with 14 bases lying between them. The CDR3 DNA reads TGCGCCAGCAGCCCCCAGGAAACGAGCTCCTATAATTCACCCCTCCACTTT. It specifies CASSPQETSSYNSPLHF.

V usage is TRBV5-5 and J usage is TRBJ1-1, with 7 bases lining up with TRBD1. This CDR3 region has 14 residues. Germline loops: CDR1 SGHKS, CDR2 YYEKEE (reference sequence). Germline trimming cut 4 bases from V and 2 bases from J; bases unmatched to any gene: 5. This chain's CDR3 is CASSLDRANTEAFF. The CDR3 DNA is TGTGCCAGCAGCCTAGACAGGGCTAACACTGAAGCTTTCTTT.

This clone was counted a single time. Sequence at one end of the junction differs from germline and may be a read error. V is TRBV11-1 and J is TRBJ2-1; TRBD2 agrees at 9 bases. The CDR3 length is 15 residues. The germline CDR1 and CDR2 sequences are SGHAT and FQDESV (reference sequence). The DNA for the CDR3 is TGTGCCAGCAGCCTAGCGGGGAGCTCCTACAATGAGCAGTTCTTC. Translated, it gives CASSLAGSSYNEQFF.

The CDR3: CASSWTGSRYGYTF. CDR3 sequence (DNA): TGTGCCAGCAGCTGGACAGGATCAAGATATGGCTACACCTTC. This chain uses TRBV11-2 with TRBJ1-2; 7 nucleotides match TRBD1. The CDR3 is 14 amino acids. J was trimmed by 5 bases and V by 4 bases; bases with no gene match: 7. CDR1 and CDR2 (germline): SGHAT, FQNNGV.

The chain couples TRBV9 to TRBJ2-3; D might be TRBD1 (6 bases). Trimming took off 0 bases at V and 5 bases at J, with 16 bases between the two ends. The CDR3 loop spans 16 amino acids. Looked up from germline, CDR1 is SGDLS and CDR2 is YYNGEE. This chain's CDR3 is CASSVDLQGREDTQYF. In nucleotides, the CDR3 is TGTGCCAGCAGCGTAGATTTACAGGGTAGAGAAGATACGCAGTATTTT.

The J gene is TRBJ2-1, the V gene TRBV7-3; 9 nucleotides agree with TRBD2. This CDR3 has 16 amino acids. After removal of 4 bases from V and 4 bases from J, the junction contained 8 bases not matched to a gene. Germline V gene lookup returns CDR1 SGHTA and CDR2 FQGTGA. The CDR3 loop reads CASSSPAGGGYNEQFF. The DNA for the CDR3 is TGTGCCAGCAGCTCACCCGCGGGGGGGGGTTACAATGAGCAGTTCTTC.

This clone was seen a few times. The J gene is TRBJ1-4, the V gene TRBV4-2; 8 bases match TRBD1. V lost 1 base, J lost 3 bases, and 7 bases stayed unmatched. Germline CDR1 reads LGHNA; CDR2 reads YNFKEQ. The CDR3 totals 17 residues. DNA of the CDR3: TGTGCCAGCAGCCAAGCCACTCAGGGGGCAGCTAATGAAAAACTGTTTTTT. This sequence encodes CASSQATQGAANEKLFF.

The V gene is TRBV11-2, the J gene TRBJ2-3, with a weak D call TRBD1 (5 bases). The CDR3 is made up of 15 amino acids. The V gene's germline CDR1 is SGHAT and CDR2 FQNNGV. The V gene lost 0 bases and the J gene lost 6 bases, with 13 bases spanning the gap. DNA of the CDR3: TGTGCCAGCAGCTTAGAACCCCAGGGAATCGATACGCAGTATTTT. It yields the protein CASSLEPQGIDTQYF.

This clone was recorded once. The J gene is TRBJ1-1, the V gene TRBV5-4; 10 bases are a match to TRBD1. The CDR3 spans 16 residues. V shed 3 bases and J 1 base; nucleotides not matched to a gene: 6. Germline V gene sequence: CDR1 SGHNT, CDR2 YYREEE (reference sequence). For the CDR3, the DNA is TGTGCCAGCAGCTACGGACAGGGGGTACGGAACACTGAAGCTTTCTTT. Amino acid sequence: CASSYGQGVRNTEAFF. The full variable domain, its missing parts supplied by reference TRBV5-4 and TRBJ1-1, is ETGVTQSPTHLIKTRGQQVTLRCSSQSGHNTVSWYQQALGQGPQFIFQYYREEENGRGNFPPRFSGLQFPNYSSELNVNALELDDSALYLCASSYGQGVRNTEAFFGQGTRLTVV.

V and J are TRBV9 and TRBJ2-5, with D maybe TRBD2 (6 bases). CDR1 SGDLS and CDR2 YYNGEE come from the germline V gene. This CDR3 is 15 amino acids long. Trimming stripped 0 bases from V and 3 bases from J, with 12 bases between. CDR3 loop: CASSVEGTPKETQYF. Written as DNA, the CDR3 is TGTGCCAGCAGCGTAGAAGGGACTCCCAAAGAGACCCAGTACTTC. The full variable domain, with the rest looked up from reference TRBV9 and TRBJ2-5, is DSGVTQTPKHLITATGQRVTLRCSPRSGDLSVYWYQQSLDQGLQFLIQYYNGEERAKGNILERFSAQQFPDLHSELNLSSLELGDSALYFCASSVEGTPKETQYFGPGTRLLVL.

The genes are TRBV7-2 and TRBJ2-7, with 8 positions matching TRBD2. Per germline, CDR1 SGHTA and CDR2 FQGNSA. The CDR3 is 15 amino acids. V was clipped by 3 bases and J by 3 bases; unmatched bases: 7. The CDR3 reads CASSFTGTSLYEQYF. Here the CDR3 DNA reads TGTGCCAGCAGCTTTACCGGGACTAGTCTCTACGAGCAGTACTTC.